The present TCR beta chain was sequenced within a study of shared clonotypes between healthy human individuals. Study-wide results and limits: Having only a few donors restricted how much genetic and exposure-history diversity was captured.

Clones were sequenced by immunoSEQ multiplex PCR, and TCRdb holds only the in-frame ones, with some missing. The table lists some 2,000,000 clones, about 94% of them singletons, with roughly 0.13% in the top ten. The donors, all of them Caucasian adults, lived in Nashville, Tennessee. The V end lost 6 bases, the J end lost 9 bases, and 18 bases lay between the germline ends. Germline CDR1 reads KGHSH; CDR2 reads LQKENI. CDR3 size: 15 residues. Notes on this clone: Its matching antigen is unknown.

This chain uses TRBV18 with TRBJ1-6; TRBD1 might be the D (6 bases). The specimen sequenced was naive CD4+ T cells sorted from blood. Described subset: CD45RA+ positively selected. This sequence was found in a man younger than 35 in good health. Written as DNA, the CDR3 is TGTGCCAGCTCGCCAGCAGGGGAGGTGGGTTCACCCCTCCACTTT. This codes for CASSPAGEVGSPLHF.